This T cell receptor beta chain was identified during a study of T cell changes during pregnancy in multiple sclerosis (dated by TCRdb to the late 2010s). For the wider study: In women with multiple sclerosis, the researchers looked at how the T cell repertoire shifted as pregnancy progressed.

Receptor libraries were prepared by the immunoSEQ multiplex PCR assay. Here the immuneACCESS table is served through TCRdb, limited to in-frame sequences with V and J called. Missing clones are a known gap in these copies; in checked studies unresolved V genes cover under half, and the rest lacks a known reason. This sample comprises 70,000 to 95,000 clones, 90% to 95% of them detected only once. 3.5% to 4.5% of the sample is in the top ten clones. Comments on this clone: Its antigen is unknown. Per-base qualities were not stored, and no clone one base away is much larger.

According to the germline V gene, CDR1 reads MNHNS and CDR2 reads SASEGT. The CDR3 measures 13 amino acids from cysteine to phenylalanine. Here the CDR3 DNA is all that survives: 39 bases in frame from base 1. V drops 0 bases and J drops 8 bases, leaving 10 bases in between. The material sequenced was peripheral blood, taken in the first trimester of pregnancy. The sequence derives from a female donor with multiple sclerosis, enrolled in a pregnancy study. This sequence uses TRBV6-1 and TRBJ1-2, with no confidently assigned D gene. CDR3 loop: CASSEAPTRGYTF. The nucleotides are TGTGCCAGCAGTGAAGCCCCTACTAGAGGCTACACCTTC.